Following are 15 T cell receptor beta chains from one sample sequenced in a study of regulatory T cells in long-lasting Graves disease. Relying on iRepertoire HTBI primers and Arm-PCR of CDR3 regions, the team built TCR beta libraries. TCRdb reprocessed the multiplex PCR reads via MiXCR and lists one record per CDR3 protein. The sample carries around 450,000 distinct CDR3 sequences, about 22% recorded once. Time point described: persistent/refractory GD, antithyroid drugs over 5 years with positive TRAb. The TCR library was prepared using RNA isolated from PBMCs. The sequencing used peripheral blood mononuclear cells (PBMCs), collected when the disease was refractory, from a patient treated with antithyroid drugs. These receptors came from a female donor with Graves disease.

This clonotype was observed many times. This chain links TRBV28 with TRBJ2-2, with D possibly being TRBD1 or TRBD2 (6 bases each). The CDR3 totals 14 residues. CDR1 is MDHEN, CDR2 SYDVKM, per germline. Trimming cost V 6 bases and J 2 bases, with 10 bases left between them. The CDR3 reads CASRRDTNTGELFF. DNA for the CDR3: TGTGCCAGCAGGCGGGACACCAACACCGGGGAGCTGTTTTTT.

This clonotype was seen a few times. This chain joins TRBV7-2 and TRBJ2-7; tentatively, D is TRBD1 (6 bases). CDR3 length: 16 residues. Germline CDR1 SGHTA, CDR2 FQGNSA. V was clipped by 2 bases and J by 0 bases, with 14 bases between them. Written as DNA, the CDR3 is TGTGCCAGCAGCTTATCCGGGACACCGATCTCCTACGAGCAGTACTTC. Translated: CASSLSGTPISYEQYF.

The V gene is TRBV19, the J gene TRBJ2-7; D is uncertain. CDR3 length equals 15 residues. V gave up 2 bases and J gave up 1 base, with 12 bases separating them. The germline V gene encodes CDR1 LNHDA and CDR2 SQIVND (reference sequence). The chain's CDR3 is CASSILLGISYEQYF. For the CDR3, the DNA is TGTGCCAGTAGTATACTTCTCGGAATTTCCTACGAGCAGTACTTC.

In this sample, this clonotype turned up many times. The V gene is TRBV6-1, the J gene TRBJ2-7; TRBD1 matches at 7 bases. Trimming cost V 6 bases and J 4 bases; bases outside gene matches: 9. Germline V gene sequence: CDR1 MNHNS, CDR2 SASEGT. The CDR3 has 14 residues. Here the CDR3 reads CASRLGQSIYEQYF. The CDR3 DNA reads TGTGCCAGCAGGCTGGGACAGTCAATATACGAGCAGTACTTC.

Only one count was recorded for this clonotype. The chain recombines TRBV6-5 with TRBJ2-7, with D possibly being TRBD2 (6 bases). The CDR3 covers 16 residues. Between the trimmed V and J ends, which lost 0 bases and 0 bases, there was a span of 12 bases. In germline, CDR1 is MNHEY, CDR2 SVGAGI. The CDR3 reads CASSYSRAGSSYEQYF. The CDR3 nucleotides read TGTGCCAGCAGTTACTCGAGAGCGGGTAGCTCCTACGAGCAGTACTTC.

This clonotype was seen only a few times. CDR3 sequence: CASSLAPGTASYEQYF. CDR3 in DNA: TGTGCCAGCAGCTTAGCACCCGGGACAGCGTCCTACGAGCAGTACTTC. V is TRBV7-6 and J is TRBJ2-7, with TRBD1 matching over 7 bases. This CDR3 is built from 16 residues. The J segment lost 1 base and the V segment lost 0 bases, leaving 6 bases of the junction unmatched. Germline V gene data show CDR1 as SGHVS and CDR2 as FNYEAQ.

In its sample, this clonotype was seen many times. The rearrangement joins TRBV15 to TRBJ2-5, with TRBD1 matching 7 bases. V gave up 0 bases and J gave up 4 bases; unmatched junction bases: 14. The CDR3 runs 18 residues. The germline V gene encodes CDR1 LNHNV and CDR2 YYDKDF (reference sequence). CDR3 sequence: CATSRDKWAGGFRETQYF. In DNA, the CDR3 is TGTGCCACCAGCAGAGATAAGTGGGCAGGGGGTTTTAGAGAGACCCAGTACTTC.

There are many counts of this clonotype. This chain uses TRBV20-1 with TRBJ1-2; D remains unclear. This CDR3 region has 13 residues. Looked up from germline, CDR1 is DFQATT and CDR2 is SNEGSKA (reference sequence). V was clipped by 6 bases and J by 3 bases, with 14 bases between them. The CDR3 DNA reads TGCAGTGCGCCATGGGCCGCGGACTATGGCTACACCTTC. Translated: CSAPWAADYGYTF.

This clonotype was seen only a few times. V and J are TRBV27 and TRBJ2-2, with 7 bases aligning to TRBD2. This CDR3 is 15 amino acids long. Germline V gives CDR1 MNHEY, CDR2 SMNVEV (reference sequence). J was trimmed by 4 bases and V by 1 base; bases with no gene match: 3. As DNA, the CDR3 is TGTGCCAGCAGTTTATGGGGGGGGAGCACCGGGGAGCTGTTTTTT. Its protein is CASSLWGGSTGELFF.

The chain links TRBV2 to TRBJ1-5; tentatively, D is TRBD1 (5 bases). Per germline, CDR1 SNHLY and CDR2 FYNNEI. Trimming removed 7 bases at V and 7 bases at J, with 14 bases between. CDR3 size: 13 residues. In DNA, the CDR3 is TGTGCCAGCATTGAGGGGCGGTACCAGCCCCAGCATTTT. It specifies CASIEGRYQPQHF. Based on the CDR3 plus reference TRBV2 and TRBJ1-5, the full variable domain is EPEVTQTPSHQVTQMGQEVILRCVPISNHLYFYWYRQILGQKVEFLVSFYNNEISEKSEIFDDQFSVERPDGSNFTLKIRSTKLEDSAMYFCASIEGRYQPQHFGDGTRLSIL.

This clonotype was recorded many times. The DNA for the CDR3 is TGTGCCAGCAGTGTACCCGGCTACTATGGCTACACCTTC. Translating gives CASSVPGYYGYTF. V and J are TRBV28 and TRBJ1-2; D is undetermined. Germline CDR1 reads MDHEN; CDR2 reads SYDVKM. V lost 5 bases and J 3 bases, leaving 10 bases between the germline ends. The CDR3 is made up of 13 amino acids.

The table lists this clonotype with many counts. This rearrangement joins TRBV11-2 to TRBJ2-7; TRBD1 is a possible D gene (7 bases). CDR3 length: 16 amino acids. The germline CDR1 and CDR2 sequences are SGHAT and FQNNGV. The V and J ends lost 3 bases and 0 bases respectively, with 15 bases between them. CDR3 region: CASSFIQGGGSYEQYF. Here the CDR3 DNA reads TGTGCCAGCAGCTTCATTCAGGGGGGTGGCTCCTACGAGCAGTACTTC.

This clonotype appeared many times. V is TRBV4-2 and J is TRBJ1-3; TRBD1 might be the D (6 bases). This CDR3 comprises 15 residues. The V gene lost 0 bases and the J gene lost 1 base, with 7 bases spanning the gap. Germline V gene lookup returns CDR1 LGHNA and CDR2 YNFKEQ. CDR3 in amino acids: CASSQEDRSGNTIYF. DNA of the CDR3: TGTGCCAGCAGCCAAGAGGACAGATCTGGAAACACCATATATTTT.

This clonotype came up a few times. A clone one base away is much larger, so this may be a read error. This chain connects TRBV7-2 to TRBJ2-7; D is possibly TRBD1 or TRBD2 (5 bases each). This CDR3 is 15 amino acids long. The germline CDR1 and CDR2 sequences are SGHTA and FQGNSA. CDR3 protein: CASTLHGASSYGQYF. The CDR3 coding sequence is TGTGCCAGCACCTTACACGGGGCAAGCTCCTACGGGCAGTACTTC.

V usage is TRBV20-1 and J usage is TRBJ2-5, with D possibly being TRBD2 (6 bases). Trimming cost V 0 bases and J 4 bases, with 15 bases left between them. This CDR3 region has 15 residues. Germline loops: CDR1 DFQATT, CDR2 SNEGSKA (reference sequence). CDR3 bases: TGCAGTGCTAGAGATGGGAGACTAGGGATAGAGACCCAGTACTTC. Protein: CSARDGRLGIETQYF.